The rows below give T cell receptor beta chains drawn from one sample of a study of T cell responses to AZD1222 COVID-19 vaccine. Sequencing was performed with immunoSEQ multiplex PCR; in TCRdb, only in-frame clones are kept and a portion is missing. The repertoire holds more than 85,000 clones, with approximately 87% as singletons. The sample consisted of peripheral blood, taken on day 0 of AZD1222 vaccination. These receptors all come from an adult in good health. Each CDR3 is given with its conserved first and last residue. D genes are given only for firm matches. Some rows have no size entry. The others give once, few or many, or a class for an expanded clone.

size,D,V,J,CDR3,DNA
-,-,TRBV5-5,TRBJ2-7,CASSLEARGGYEQYF,TGTGCCAGCAGCTTGGAAGCGAGGGGAGGCTACGAGCAGTACTTC
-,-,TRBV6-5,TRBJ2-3,CASSVDGASTDTQYF,TGTGCCAGCAGCGTGGACGGAGCTAGCACAGATACGCAGTATTTT
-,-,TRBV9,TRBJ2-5,CASSVELGGVETQYF,TGTGCCAGCAGCGTAGAGCTTGGGGGCGTAGAGACCCAGTACTTC
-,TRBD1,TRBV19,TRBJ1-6,CASSPDRAARGSPLHF,TGTGCCAGTAGCCCGGACAGGGCCGCGAGGGGATCACCCCTCCACTTT
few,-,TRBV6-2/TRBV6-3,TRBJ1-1,CASSYMGYTEAFF,TGTGCCAGCAGTTATATGGGATACACTGAAGCTTTCTTT
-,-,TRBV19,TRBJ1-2,CASSIGQGANYGYTF,TGTGCCAGTAGTATTGGCCAGGGAGCTAACTATGGCTACACCTTC
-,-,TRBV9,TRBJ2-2,CASSVVGGRSTGELFF,TGTGCCAGCAGCGTAGTCGGGGGGCGAAGCACCGGGGAGCTGTTTTTT
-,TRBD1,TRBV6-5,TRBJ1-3,CATKLQQGAGYTIYF,TGTGCCACCAAACTTCAACAGGGGGCTGGCTACACCATATATTTT
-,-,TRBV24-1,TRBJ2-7,CATSDDGPYEQYF,TGTGCCACCAGTGATGACGGTCCCTACGAGCAGTACTTC
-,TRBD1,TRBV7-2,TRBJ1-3,CASSPRQGPYSGNTIYF,TGTGCCAGCAGCCCTCGACAGGGCCCTTACTCTGGAAACACCATATATTTT
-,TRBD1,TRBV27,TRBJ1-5,CASSLGPDRGNQPQHF,TGTGCCAGTTCCCTGGGGCCCGACAGGGGCAATCAGCCCCAGCATTTT
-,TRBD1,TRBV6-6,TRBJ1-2,CASSTPGQGAGYTF,TGTGCCAGCAGCACCCCGGGACAGGGGGCTGGCTACACCTTC
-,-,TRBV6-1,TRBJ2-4,CASSDPTGLGSIQYF,TGTGCCAGCAGTGACCCAACAGGGTTAGGAAGCATTCAGTACTTC
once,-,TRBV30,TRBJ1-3,CAWSVLRTSGNTIYF,TGTGCCTGGAGTGTACTAAGAACCTCTGGAAACACCATATATTTT
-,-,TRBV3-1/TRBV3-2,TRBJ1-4,CASSRRGTQGNEKLFF,TGTGCCAGCAGCCGCCGGGGGACGCAGGGTAATGAAAAACTGTTTTTT
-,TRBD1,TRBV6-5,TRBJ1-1,CATFGRGLMNTEAFF,TGTGCCACTTTCGGGAGGGGGCTTATGAACACTGAAGCTTTCTTT
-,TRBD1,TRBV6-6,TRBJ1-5,CASSRRTGSAFGNQPQHF,TGTGCCAGCAGCCGAAGGACAGGGAGCGCGTTTGGCAATCAGCCCCAGCATTTT
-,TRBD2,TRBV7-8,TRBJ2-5,CASSLAIAGGPWETQYF,TGTGCCAGCAGCTTAGCGATAGCGGGGGGGCCATGGGAGACCCAGTACTTC
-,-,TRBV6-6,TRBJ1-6,CASSYSTGTGNSPLHF,TGTGCCAGCAGTTACTCGACCGGGACCGGGAATTCACCCCTCCACTTT
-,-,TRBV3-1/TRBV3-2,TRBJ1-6,CASSPGNSPLHF,TGTGCCAGCAGCCCAGGTAATTCACCCCTCCACTTT
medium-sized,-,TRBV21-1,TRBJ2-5,CASSKPRNSQETQYF,TGTGCCAGCAGCAAACCCCGAAACAGTCAAGAGACCCAGTACTTC
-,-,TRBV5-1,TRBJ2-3,CASSHGADTQYF,TGCGCCAGCAGCCATGGGGCCGATACGCAGTATTTT
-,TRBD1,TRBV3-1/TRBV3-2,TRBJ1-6,CASSHPQGTENSPLHF,TGTGCCAGCAGCCACCCCCAAGGGACAGAGAATTCACCCCTCCACTTT
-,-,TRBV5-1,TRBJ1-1,CASSLGDSGAFF,TGCGCCAGCAGCTTGGGTGATTCCGGGGCTTTCTTT
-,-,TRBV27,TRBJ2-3,CASSFPTNRLRIGARMITDTQYF,TGTGCCAGCAGTTTCCCAACGAACCGACTACGTATAGGTGCGCGGATGATCACAGATACGCAGTATTTT
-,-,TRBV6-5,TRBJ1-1,CASSYPTKNTEAFF,TGTGCCAGCAGTTACCCCACAAAGAACACTGAAGCTTTCTTT
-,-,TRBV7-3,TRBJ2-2,CASSLRRGNTGELFF,TGTGCCAGCAGCTTGAGGAGGGGAAACACCGGGGAGCTGTTTTTT
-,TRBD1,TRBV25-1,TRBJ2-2,CASSELDRETGELFF,TGTGCCAGCAGTGAATTGGACAGGGAGACCGGGGAGCTGTTTTTT
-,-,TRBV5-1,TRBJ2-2,CASRMTANTGELFF,TGCGCCAGCAGGATGACGGCGAACACCGGGGAGCTGTTTTTT
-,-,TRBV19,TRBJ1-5,CASSPRGAQFNQPQHF,TGTGCCAGTAGTCCCCGGGGGGCACAATTCAATCAGCCCCAGCATTTT
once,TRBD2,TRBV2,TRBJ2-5,CASRTSGGNQETQYF,TGTGCCAGCAGGACTAGCGGGGGTAATCAAGAGACCCAGTACTTC
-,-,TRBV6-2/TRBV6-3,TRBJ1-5,CASSTPGHGGQPQHF,TGTGCCAGCAGTACCCCGGGACACGGGGGACAGCCCCAGCATTTT
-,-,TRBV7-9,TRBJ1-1,CASSFVSGAEAFF,TGTGCCAGCAGCTTCGTGTCGGGCGCTGAAGCTTTCTTT
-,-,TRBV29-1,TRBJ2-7,CSVYRDKYEQYF,TGCAGCGTTTACCGGGACAAGTACGAGCAGTACTTC
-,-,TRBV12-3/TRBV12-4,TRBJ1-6,CASSLYQNSPLHF,TGTGCCAGCAGTTTATATCAAAATTCACCCCTCCACTTT
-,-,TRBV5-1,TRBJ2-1,CASSFASGSYNEQFF,TGCGCCAGCAGCTTCGCCTCGGGCTCCTACAATGAGCAGTTCTTC
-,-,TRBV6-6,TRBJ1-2,CASKIHYGYTF,TGTGCCAGCAAGATTCACTATGGTTACACCTTC
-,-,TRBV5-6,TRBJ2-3,CASSLAESTTGTDTQYF,TGTGCCAGCAGCTTGGCCGAGTCTACGACCGGCACAGATACGCAGTATTTT
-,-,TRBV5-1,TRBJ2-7,CASSPTGLSYEQYF,TGCGCCAGCAGCCCGACAGGTCTCTCCTACGAGCAGTACTTC
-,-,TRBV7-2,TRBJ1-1,CASSLGSGAAEAFF,TGTGCCAGCAGCTTAGGGTCGGGGGCCGCTGAAGCTTTCTTT
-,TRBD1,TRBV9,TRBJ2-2,CASSFRDRASGELFF,TGTGCCAGCAGCTTCCGGGACAGGGCTTCCGGGGAGCTGTTTTTT
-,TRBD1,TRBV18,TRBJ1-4,CASSSGTALFF,TGTGCCAGCTCGTCCGGGACAGCACTGTTTTTT
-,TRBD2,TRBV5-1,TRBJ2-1,CASRSSGGANEQFF,TGCGCCAGCAGGAGTAGCGGGGGGGCGAATGAGCAGTTCTTC
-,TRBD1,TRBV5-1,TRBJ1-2,CASSFGTDYGYTF,TGCGCCAGCAGCTTCGGGACAGACTATGGCTACACCTTC
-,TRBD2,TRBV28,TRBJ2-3,CASSLWRGWTDTQYF,TGTGCCAGCAGTTTATGGCGGGGGTGGACAGATACGCAGTATTTT
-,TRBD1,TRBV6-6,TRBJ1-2,CASNRGQANYGYTF,TGTGCCAGCAACCGCGGACAGGCCAACTATGGCTACACCTTC
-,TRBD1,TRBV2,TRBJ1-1,CASSPSGTGNTEAFF,TGTGCCAGCAGTCCATCGGGGACAGGGAACACTGAAGCTTTCTTT
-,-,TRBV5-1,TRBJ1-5,CASSPGRNSNQPQHF,TGCGCCAGCAGCCCCGGAAGGAATAGCAATCAGCCCCAGCATTTT
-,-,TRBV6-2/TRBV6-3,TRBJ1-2,CASSARPEQRNYGYTF,TGTGCCAGCAGTGCCAGACCGGAACAGCGTAACTATGGCTACACCTTC
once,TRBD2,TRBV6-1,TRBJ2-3,CASSPERGRTDTQYF,TGTGCCAGCAGTCCCGAGCGGGGACGCACAGATACGCAGTATTTT
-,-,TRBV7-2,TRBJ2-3,CASSPRFVRDTQYF,TGTGCCAGCAGCCCTAGGTTCGTTCGCGATACGCAGTATTTT
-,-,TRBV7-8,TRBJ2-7,CASSFFTGYEQYF,TGTGCCAGCAGCTTCTTTACGGGGTACGAGCAGTACTTC
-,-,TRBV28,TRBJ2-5,CASTGPAGREYF,TGTGCCAGCACGGGGCCCGCGGGACGTGAGTACTTC
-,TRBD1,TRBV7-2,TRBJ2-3,CASSFETGLGTDTQYF,TGTGCCAGCAGCTTTGAGACAGGGTTGGGCACAGATACGCAGTATTTT
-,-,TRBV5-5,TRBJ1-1,CASSFTGIAINTEAFF,TGTGCCAGCAGCTTTACAGGGATCGCCATAAACACTGAAGCTTTCTTT
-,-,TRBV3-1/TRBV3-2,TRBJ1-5,CASSQDVGVGQPQHF,TGTGCCAGCAGCCAAGACGTGGGGGTAGGGCAGCCCCAGCATTTT
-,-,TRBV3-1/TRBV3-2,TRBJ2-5,CASRLAGSPGTQYF,TGTGCCAGCAGATTGGCTGGGAGCCCCGGGACCCAGTACTTC
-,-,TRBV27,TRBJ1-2,CASSRTGTTGLYGYTF,TGTGCCAGCTCCAGAACCGGGACCACGGGCTTATATGGCTACACCTTC
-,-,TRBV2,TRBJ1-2,CASRESNYGYTF,TGTGCCAGCAGGGAATCTAACTATGGCTACACCTTC